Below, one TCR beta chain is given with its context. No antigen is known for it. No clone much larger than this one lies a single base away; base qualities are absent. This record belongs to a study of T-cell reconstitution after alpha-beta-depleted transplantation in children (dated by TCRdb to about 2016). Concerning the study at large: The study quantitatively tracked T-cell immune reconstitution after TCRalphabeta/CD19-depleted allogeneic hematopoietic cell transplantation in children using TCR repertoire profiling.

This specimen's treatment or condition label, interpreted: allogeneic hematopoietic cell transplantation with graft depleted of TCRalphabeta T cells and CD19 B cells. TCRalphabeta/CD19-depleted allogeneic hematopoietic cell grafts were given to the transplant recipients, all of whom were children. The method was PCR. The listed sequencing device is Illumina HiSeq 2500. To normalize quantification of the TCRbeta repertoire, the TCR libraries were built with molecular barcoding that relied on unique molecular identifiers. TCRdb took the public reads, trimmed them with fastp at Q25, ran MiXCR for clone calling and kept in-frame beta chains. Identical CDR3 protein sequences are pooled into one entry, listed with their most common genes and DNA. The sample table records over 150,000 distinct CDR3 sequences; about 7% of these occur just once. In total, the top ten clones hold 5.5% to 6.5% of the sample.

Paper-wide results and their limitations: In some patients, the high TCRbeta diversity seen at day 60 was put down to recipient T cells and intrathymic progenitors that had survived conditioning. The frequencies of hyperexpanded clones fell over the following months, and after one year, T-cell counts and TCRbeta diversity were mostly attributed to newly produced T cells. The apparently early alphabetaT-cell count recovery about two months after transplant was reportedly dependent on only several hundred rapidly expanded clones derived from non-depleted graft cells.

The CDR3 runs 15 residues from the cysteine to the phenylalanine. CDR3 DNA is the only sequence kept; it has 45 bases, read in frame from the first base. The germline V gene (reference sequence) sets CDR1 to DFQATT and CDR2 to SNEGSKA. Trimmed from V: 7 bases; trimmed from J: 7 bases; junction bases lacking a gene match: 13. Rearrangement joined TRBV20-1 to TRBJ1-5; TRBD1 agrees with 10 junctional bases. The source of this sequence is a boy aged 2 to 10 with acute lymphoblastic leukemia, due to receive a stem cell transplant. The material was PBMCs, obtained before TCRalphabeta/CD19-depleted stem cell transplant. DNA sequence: TGCAGTGTCCTGCCGGGACAGGGGATTGAGCAGCCCCAGCATTTT. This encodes CSVLPGQGIEQPQHF.